The 21 T cell receptor beta chains presented below share a single source sample, sequenced in a study of T cells in Graves' hyperthyroidism and ophthalmopathy. There were TCR beta CDR3 regions amplified from RNA transcripts. HTBI primers were employed in a first-round RT-PCR of the TCR CDR3. Via MiXCR, TCRdb re-called the multiplex PCR reads, giving one row per CDR3 protein. The profile shows roughly 500,000 distinct CDR3 sequences, approximately 24% of them singletons. Sequenced: blood. These receptor sequences come from a woman under 40 with Graves' ophthalmopathy.

This clonotype was recorded at least ten times. V and J are TRBV6-1 and TRBJ1-1; no clear D gene. The CDR3 has 14 amino acids. With 0 bases removed from V and 1 base from J, the gap between germline ends came to 6 bases. Germline-derived CDR1 and CDR2 are MNHNS and SASEGT. The CDR3 region is CASSEAAENTEAFF. The CDR3 DNA is TGTGCCAGCAGTGAAGCAGCGGAGAACACTGAAGCTTTCTTT.

The V call is TRBV12-3 or TRBV12-4, the J call TRBJ1-5; unclear D gene. V shed 6 bases and J shed 0 bases, with 9 bases lying between them. The CDR3 consists of 14 residues. The CDR3 protein is CASSRGYSNQPQHF. Here the CDR3 DNA reads TGTGCCAGCAGCCGGGGTTATAGCAATCAGCCCCAGCATTTT.

This clonotype came up many times. The chain carries TRBV9 and TRBJ1-1; a possible D gene is TRBD1 (5 bases). CDR3 length: 14 amino acids. CDR1 and CDR2 from the germline V gene are SGDLS and YYNGEE. V lost 2 bases and J lost 1, with 9 bases in between. The CDR3 reads CASSVGGSNTEAFF. CDR3 nucleotides: TGTGCCAGCAGCGTCGGGGGGTCGAACACTGAAGCTTTCTTT. Complete variable domain (other parts from reference TRBV9 and TRBJ1-1): DSGVTQTPKHLITATGQRVTLRCSPRSGDLSVYWYQQSLDQGLQFLIQYYNGEERAKGNILERFSAQQFPDLHSELNLSSLELGDSALYFCASSVGGSNTEAFFGQGTRLTVV.

This clonotype was counted at least ten times. Given a much more abundant clone one base away, this may be a read error. The genes are TRBV10-3 and TRBJ2-7; 11 positions agree with TRBD1. CDR3 length: 14 amino acids. V lost 7 bases and J lost 3; bases outside the gene matches: 5. The germline gives CDR1 ENHRY, CDR2 SYGVKD. The DNA of the CDR3 is TGTGCCATCATGGCCGGGACAGGGGGCTACGAGCAGTACTTC. Translated: CAIMAGTGGYEQYF.

At least ten counts were recorded for this clonotype. The chain carries TRBV5-1 and TRBJ2-7, with a weak D call TRBD2 (6 bases). V was trimmed by 3 bases and J by 3 bases, leaving 16 bases between them. The CDR3 has 15 residues. The germline V gene has CDR1 SGHRS and CDR2 YFSETQ. The CDR3 DNA reads as TGCGCCAGCAGCTGGGGAGGCAGGGACCTCTACGAGCAGTACTTC. It codes for CASSWGGRDLYEQYF.

At least ten counts were recorded for this clonotype. A read error may explain this, as a much larger clone is one base away. This chain joins TRBV6-1 and TRBJ1-5; the match to TRBD1 covers 11 bases. CDR1 MNHNS and CDR2 SASEGT come from the germline V gene. With V trimmed by 6 bases and J by 6 bases, 10 bases remained unmatched. CDR3 length: 16 residues. The CDR3 region is CASRSGTGGGSQPQHF. CDR3 DNA sequence: TGTGCCAGCAGAAGCGGGACAGGGGGTGGCAGTCAGCCCCAGCATTTT.

This clonotype was seen repeatedly, ten times or more. This chain links TRBV6-5 with TRBJ2-2; maybe TRBD2 (6 bases). Germline V lookup: CDR1 MNHEY, CDR2 SVGAGI. CDR3 size: 16 residues. Deletions cut 0 bases from V and 7 bases from J, with 15 bases between. CDR3 sequence (DNA): TGTGCCAGCAGTTACTCGTTCGGGGGAAAGGGCGGGGAGCTGTTTTTT. Amino acid sequence: CASSYSFGGKGGELFF.

Concerning this clonotype: It may be a read error: a sequence one base away is much more abundant. The rearrangement links TRBV19 to TRBJ1-1, with D unresolved. Deletions cut 7 bases from V and 7 bases from J, with 13 bases between. The length of the CDR3 is 12 residues. Germline-derived CDR1 and CDR2 are LNHDA and SQIVND (reference sequence). CDR3 loop: CASMRIGNEAFF. CDR3 in DNA: TGTGCCAGTATGAGGATAGGCAATGAAGCTTTCTTT.

The chain recombines TRBV6-1 with TRBJ2-5; D is unclear. CDR3 size: 16 residues. V gave up 2 bases and J gave up 2 bases, with 15 bases separating them. CDR1 is MNHNS and CDR2 is SASEGT in the germline V gene. The CDR3: CASSERAFNVQETQYF. CDR3 nucleotides: TGTGCCAGCAGTGAAAGGGCCTTTAACGTACAAGAGACCCAGTACTTC.

This clonotype was recorded a few times. The chain carries TRBV12-3 or TRBV12-4 and TRBJ1-1; D may be TRBD1 (5 bases). This CDR3 is built from 14 residues. The V and J ends lost 8 bases and 4 bases respectively, with 17 bases between them. CDR3 sequence: CASQVRVAVTEAFF. Written as DNA, the CDR3 is TGTGCCAGCCAGGTCAGGGTAGCAGTCACTGAAGCTTTCTTT.

This clonotype has a count of ten or more. The rearrangement links TRBV7-8 to TRBJ2-7, with 7 bases identical to TRBD2. CDR1 and CDR2 (germline): SGHVS, FQNEAQ. This CDR3 spans 14 amino acids. V gave up 5 bases and J gave up 3 bases; unmatched junction bases: 7. In nucleotides, the CDR3 is TGTGCCAGCAGCGGAGCGGGGTCGCGCTACGAGCAGTACTTC. Amino acid sequence: CASSGAGSRYEQYF.

For this clonotype: A much larger clone lies one base from this, so it may be a read error. The gene calls are TRBV7-2 and TRBJ2-7; 7 bases map to TRBD2. The length of the CDR3 is 15 residues. Germline CDR1 is SGHTA and CDR2 is FQGNSA. The CDR3 spells CASSFPSRGVYDQYF. In DNA, the CDR3 is TGTGCCAGCAGCTTCCCCTCACGGGGGGTCTACGACCAGTACTTC.

This clonotype was counted between two and nine times. Germline and junction disagree at one end, which may indicate a read error. The CDR3 sequence: CASPPPEGRIYGYTF. The CDR3 DNA reads as TGTGCCAGCCCACCACCGGAGGGGCGAATCTATGGCTACACCTTC. The chain employs TRBV18 and TRBJ1-2; weak D call: TRBD1 (5 bases). CDR3 length: 15 amino acids. Germline V lookup: CDR1 KGHSH, CDR2 LQKENI.

This clonotype was observed at least ten times. The J gene is TRBJ1-1, the V gene TRBV6-2 or TRBV6-3; unclear D gene. Trimming stripped 2 bases from V and 1 base from J, with 8 bases between. The V gene's germline CDR1 is MNHEY and CDR2 SVGEGT. This CDR3 comprises 14 residues. CDR3 sequence: CASSYVTTNTEAFF. The CDR3 coding sequence is TGTGCCAGCAGTTACGTGACAACGAACACTGAAGCTTTCTTT.

This clonotype has a handful of counts. One base away lies a much larger clone, so this may be a sequencing read error. The chain is built from TRBV4-2 and TRBJ1-1; D might be TRBD1 (6 bases). Germline loops: CDR1 LGHNA, CDR2 YNFKEQ. Trimming pared 0 bases from V and 3 bases from J, leaving 17 bases between. The CDR3 contains 17 residues. CDR3: CASSQDRDTLMDTEAFF. In DNA, the CDR3 is TGTGCCAGCAGCCAAGATCGGGACACCCTCATGGACACTGAAGCTTTCTTT.

The chain uses TRBV6-5 and TRBJ1-2; 11 bases line up with TRBD1. Germline lookup yields CDR1 MNHEY and CDR2 SVGAGI. J lost 6 bases, V lost 0 bases, and 3 bases had no gene match. The length of the CDR3 is 15 residues. DNA for the CDR3: TGTGCCAGCAGTTACTCAGGACAGGGGGCAAATGGCTACACCTTC. This encodes CASSYSGQGANGYTF.

This clonotype showed up many times. V and J are TRBV18 and TRBJ2-7, with 9 bases aligning to TRBD2. Germline CDR1 KGHSH, CDR2 LQKENI. The junction had 8 bases not matched to a gene; V was cut back by 5 bases and J by 3 bases. The CDR3 extends over 15 amino acids. In DNA, the CDR3 is TGTGCCAGCTCAGATCGGCTAGCGGGGAGCTACGAGCAGTACTTC. Translation: CASSDRLAGSYEQYF.

This clonotype was counted ten times or more. Here the CDR3 DNA reads TGCAGTGCTAGAGGGGAGATGGGGACCACCTACGAGCAGTACTTC. The encoded protein is CSARGEMGTTYEQYF. The V and J genes are TRBV20-1 and TRBJ2-7; D could derive from TRBD1 or TRBD2 (5 bases each). V shed 1 base and J shed 2 bases, with 15 bases lying between them. Germline CDR1 reads DFQATT; CDR2 reads SNEGSKA (reference sequence). CDR3 size: 15 residues.

Here the CDR3 DNA reads TGTGCCACCAGTGAACGGCTCGGGGAGCTGTTTTTT. This codes for CATSERLGELFF. J is TRBJ2-2 and V is TRBV24-1; D is ambiguous. With 4 bases removed from V and 7 bases from J, the gap between germline ends came to 6 bases. The CDR3 is 12 residues long. Germline CDR1 reads KGHDR; CDR2 reads SFDVKD.

This clonotype has more than one count but fewer than ten. The V gene is TRBV28, the J gene TRBJ1-1; D uncertain. The V end was cut by 4 bases, the J end by 0 bases, with 18 bases between. There are 17 residues in the CDR3. Germline loops: CDR1 MDHEN, CDR2 SYDVKM. CDR3 sequence reads: CASSYRHTFLLNTEAFF. The DNA of the CDR3 is TGTGCCAGCAGTTATCGTCACACCTTCTTATTGAACACTGAAGCTTTCTTT.

The V and J genes are TRBV27 and TRBJ2-7; D unclear. The CDR3 loop spans 15 amino acids. Per germline, CDR1 MNHEY and CDR2 SMNVEV (reference sequence). V was clipped by 6 bases and J by 2 bases, with 17 bases between them. CDR3 sequence: CASSQQHLTAYEQYF. The DNA of the CDR3 is TGTGCCAGCAGCCAACAACACTTAACAGCCTACGAGCAGTACTTC.